The source of this TCR beta chain is a study of HIV-infected patients and healthy controls. Trimming took off 1 base at V and 7 bases at J, with 8 bases between the two ends. The CDR3 length is 13 residues. Reverse transcription used around 500 ng RNA and constant-region primers for alpha and beta. Separate chain-specific third strand synthesis with multiplexing indices produced the alpha and beta libraries. TCRdb re-called the 5' RACE reads through MiXCR, storing one row per CDR3 protein. This sample yields roughly 16,000 distinct CDR3 sequences, of which about 5.4% are seen a single time; 1.9% belongs to the top ten. Whole blood was used without fractionation, so all unsorted peripheral T cells were included. As controls, 10 to 11 uninfected healthy donors gave samples, and a handful of gave a couple of samples 3 to 4 months apart.

The source material was blood. The sequence came from an adult in good health. The chain has TRBV12-3 or TRBV12-4 and TRBJ2-1, with D perhaps matching TRBD2 (5 bases). This chain's CDR3 is CASSLVRENEQFF. CDR3 bases: TGTGCCAGCAGTTTAGTTAGGGAGAATGAGCAGTTCTTC.